This TCR beta chain was identified in a study of blood T cell repertoires in COVID-19. Produced via immunoSEQ multiplex PCR; TCRdb's table is partial and in-frame only. Of approximately 250,000 clones in the sample, under 90% were seen once. CDR1 is SGHDN and CDR2 is FVKESK in the germline V gene. Trimming cost V 4 bases and J 8 bases, with 18 bases left between them. CDR3 length equals 15 residues. The clonotype was recovered from a man aged 55 to 69 with acute or convalescent COVID-19. The source material was peripheral blood. V gene TRBV14 combines with J gene TRBJ2-1, with D possibly being TRBD1 (6 bases). The CDR3 DNA is TGTGCCAGCAGCCCCGGCGGAGCCAAGGGGGATGAGCAGTTCTTC. Encoded protein: CASSPGGAKGDEQFF.